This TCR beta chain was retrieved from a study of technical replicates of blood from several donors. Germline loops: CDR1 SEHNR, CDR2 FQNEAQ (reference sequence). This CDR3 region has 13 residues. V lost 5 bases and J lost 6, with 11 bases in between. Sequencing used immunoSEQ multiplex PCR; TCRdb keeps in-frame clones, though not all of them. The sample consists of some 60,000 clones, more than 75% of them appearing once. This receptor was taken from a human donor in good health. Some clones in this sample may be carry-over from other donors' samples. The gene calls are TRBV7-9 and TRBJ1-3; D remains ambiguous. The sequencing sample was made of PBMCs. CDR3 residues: CASSRRAENTIYF. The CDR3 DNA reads TGTGCCAGCAGCCGGAGGGCAGAAAACACCATATATTTT.